This T cell receptor (beta chain) emerged from a study of CD8 T cells in ankylosing spondylitis. CDR3 size: 14 residues. Trimming took off 4 bases at V and 3 bases at J, with 13 bases between the two ends. Germline-derived CDR1 and CDR2 are SGHAT and FQDESV (reference sequence). Worth noting for this clonotype: The antigen is undetermined.

Study-level results: A motif of roughly eight highly homologous TCR beta variants was seen as apparently characteristic of ankylosing spondylitis blood.

Using its own MiXCR run on the 5' RACE reads, TCRdb lists one record per CDR3 protein. There are around 890,000 distinct CDR3 sequences in the sample; 10% to 15% occur only once, and approximately 0.51% lies in the top ten. This chain uses TRBV11-1 with TRBJ2-7; a possible D gene is TRBD2 (6 bases). Source material: blood, either unsorted or a sorted T cell fraction (not recorded which). The receptor's source is a male donor with ankylosing spondylitis. The CDR3 loop is CASSSGLRDYEQYF. CDR3 coding DNA: TGTGCCAGCAGCTCGGGACTTAGAGACTACGAGCAGTACTTC.